This T cell receptor beta chain was retrieved from a study of shared clonotypes between healthy human individuals. Donors were healthy HIV-negative adults without recent acute infections or vaccinations. This CDR3 has 16 residues. J lost 7 bases, V lost 1 base, and 5 bases had no gene match. Germline V gene lookup returns CDR1 SGHTA and CDR2 FQGTGA. Scientists sequenced DNA from unsorted PBMC on ten immunoSEQ deep assay plates. Libraries were prepared by immunoSEQ multiplex PCR; TCRdb keeps only in-frame clonotypes and omits some of them. This sample has some 450,000 clones, with 60% to 80% found just once.

This sequence joins TRBV7-3 and TRBJ2-1; 12 bases match TRBD2. Source material: PBMCs. This receptor was obtained from a woman aged 40 to 55 in good health. Some clones in this sample may be carry-over from other donors' samples. Here the CDR3 DNA reads TGTGCCAGCAGCTTAAGGACTAGCGGGACGGTAAATGAGCAGTTCTTC. This sequence encodes CASSLRTSGTVNEQFF. Looking up the rest from reference TRBV7-3 and TRBJ2-1 gives the full variable domain: GAGVSQTPSNKVTEKGKYVELRCDPISGHTALYWYRQSLGQGPEFLIYFQGTGAADDSGLPNDRFFAVRPEGSVSTLKIQRTERGDSAVYLCASSLRTSGTVNEQFFGPGTRLTVL.